One and the same sample provided the 27 T cell receptor beta chains below, sequenced in a study of blood T cell repertoires in COVID-19. Clones were sequenced by immunoSEQ multiplex PCR, and TCRdb holds only the in-frame ones, with some missing. The sample lists around 100,000 clones; roughly nine tenths were seen once. The sequenced sample was peripheral blood. The source is a woman between 55 and 75 years old with acute or convalescent COVID-19.

The V call is TRBV2, the J call TRBJ1-5; TRBD1 matches at 8 bases. V dropped 6 bases and J dropped 0; count of bases not matched to a gene: 4. Germline lookup yields CDR1 SNHLY and CDR2 FYNNEI. This CDR3 spans 15 amino acids. CDR3 coding DNA: TGTGCCAGCAGCTACGACAGGGGTAGCAATCAGCCCCAGCATTTT. It translates to CASSYDRGSNQPQHF.

This clone occurred many times. V and J are TRBV11-3 and TRBJ1-1; possibly TRBD1 for D (5 bases). Germline values: CDR1 SGHNT, CDR2 YENEEA. The CDR3 covers 16 residues. V was pared by 1 base and J by 0 bases, with 12 bases between. Here the CDR3 reads CASSLAGGLLNTEAFF. CDR3 DNA sequence: TGTGCCAGCAGCTTAGCGGGGGGACTGTTGAACACTGAAGCTTTCTTT.

This clone appeared once. The chain employs TRBV30 and TRBJ1-1; D possibly corresponds to TRBD1 (5 bases). CDR3 length equals 12 residues. Germline loops: CDR1 GTSNPN, CDR2 SVGIG (reference sequence). The CDR3 coding sequence is TGTGGTTCCCAGGGAAGTAAAACTGAAGCTTTCTTT. Amino acid sequence: CGSQGSKTEAFF.

The gene calls are TRBV29-1 and TRBJ2-5, with TRBD2 as a possible D gene (6 bases). CDR1 and CDR2 (germline): SQVTM, ANQGSEA. The CDR3 runs 12 residues. V was shortened by 4 bases and J by 0 bases, with 6 bases between the two germline ends. CDR3 nucleotide sequence: TGCAGCGTTGGGGACTACCAAGAGACCCAGTACTTC. Translating gives CSVGDYQETQYF. Looking up the rest from reference TRBV29-1 and TRBJ2-5 gives the full variable domain: SAVISQKPSRDICQRGTSLTIQCQVDSQVTMMFWYRQQPGQSLTLIATANQGSEATYESGFVIDKFPISRPNLTFSTLTVSNMSPEDSSIYLCSVGDYQETQYFGPGTRLLVL.

DNA for the CDR3: TGTGCCAGCAGCGTCGGACAGGGGGTAACAGAGACCCAGTACTTC. Its protein product is CASSVGQGVTETQYF. The chain is built from TRBV9 and TRBJ2-5, with 10 bases matching TRBD1. V was clipped by 2 bases and J by 4 bases; unmatched bases: 5. This CDR3 is 15 amino acids long. Germline CDR1 is SGDLS and CDR2 is YYNGEE.

The V gene is TRBV15, the J gene TRBJ2-3, with D possibly TRBD2 on 6 matching bases. V lost 1 base and J 0 bases, leaving 8 bases between the germline ends. CDR3 length equals 15 residues. The germline gives CDR1 LNHNV, CDR2 YYDKDF (reference sequence). The CDR3 DNA is TGTGCCACCAGCAGAGGCGGGGCTAGCACAGATACGCAGTATTTT. Residues: CATSRGGASTDTQYF.

The J gene is TRBJ2-4, the V gene TRBV9, with TRBD2 matching over 7 bases. Germline V lookup: CDR1 SGDLS, CDR2 YYNGEE. The junction had 10 bases not matched to a gene; V was cut back by 4 bases and J by 3 bases. The CDR3 is made up of 16 amino acids. The CDR3 bases are TGTGCCAGCAGCATTAGCGCGGGGGACGGCAAAAACATTCAGTACTTC. It specifies CASSISAGDGKNIQYF.

The chain has TRBV28 and TRBJ2-7, with 9 bases fitting TRBD1. Trimming took 2 bases from V and 5 from J; bases not matched to a gene: 4. This CDR3 comprises 14 residues. CDR1 is MDHEN, CDR2 SYDVKM, per germline. CDR3 DNA: TGTGCCAGCAGTTTAGGGGACAGGGTCCACGAGCAGTACTTC. It encodes CASSLGDRVHEQYF.

The chain links TRBV2 to TRBJ2-2, with a tentative D call TRBD2 (6 bases). CDR3 length equals 14 residues. Germline-derived CDR1 and CDR2 are SNHLY and FYNNEI. The V and J ends lost 7 bases and 4 bases respectively, with 13 bases between them. CDR3 protein: CASKEGRGTGELFF. Here the CDR3 DNA reads TGTGCCAGCAAGGAGGGGCGAGGCACCGGGGAGCTGTTTTTT.

V gene TRBV30 combines with J gene TRBJ2-7, with TRBD2 matching over 7 bases. CDR3 length: 16 residues. In germline, CDR1 is GTSNPN, CDR2 SVGIG (reference sequence). After removal of 0 bases from V and 2 bases from J, the junction contained 10 bases not matched to a gene. The CDR3 protein is CAWSVNPLAVTYEQYF. In DNA, the CDR3 is TGTGCCTGGAGTGTAAACCCCCTAGCGGTAACCTACGAGCAGTACTTC.

This clone was observed a single time. The rearrangement joins TRBV5-1 to TRBJ2-7; TRBD2 is a possible D gene (5 bases). V shed 7 bases and J shed 7 bases, with 18 bases lying between them. The V gene's germline CDR1 is SGHRS and CDR2 YFSETQ. CDR3 length equals 13 residues. Written as DNA, the CDR3 is TGCGCCAGCGGACCTTCGGGAACGGGAGAGCAGTACTTC. Its translation is CASGPSGTGEQYF.

The chain links TRBV28 to TRBJ2-7; D is possibly TRBD2 (5 bases). There are 12 residues in the CDR3. Between the trimmed V and J ends, which lost 8 bases and 2 bases, there was a span of 10 bases. Germline loops: CDR1 MDHEN, CDR2 SYDVKM. The CDR3 DNA follows: TGTGCCAGCCGCAGGAGGACCTACGAGCAGTACTTC. Translating it yields CASRRRTYEQYF.

The CDR3 loop is CASSPPGLAGFYEQYV. DNA for the CDR3: TGTGCCAGTAGCCCCCCGGGACTAGCGGGATTCTACGAGCAGTACGTC. This chain uses TRBV19 with TRBJ2-7, with 13 bases identical to TRBD2. The CDR3 has 16 residues. The trim removed 6 bases at V and 3 bases at J, leaving 8 bases unmatched. CDR1 is LNHDA and CDR2 is SQIVND in the germline V gene (reference sequence).

The chain uses TRBV9 and TRBJ2-7; no clear D gene. CDR3 length: 14 residues. V was trimmed by 0 bases and J by 2 bases, leaving 9 bases between them. Germline assignment: CDR1 SGDLS and CDR2 YYNGEE. The CDR3 DNA sequence: TGTGCCAGCAGCGTAGAGAGTACGGCCTACGAGCAGTACTTC. It translates to CASSVESTAYEQYF.

The chain recombines TRBV28 with TRBJ1-5; D gene unclear. Germline V gene sequence: CDR1 MDHEN, CDR2 SYDVKM. The CDR3 runs to 13 residues. Trimming cost V 7 bases and J 2 bases, with 9 bases left between them. CDR3 in DNA: TGTGCCAGCACATGGAGGGGCAATCAGCCCCAGCATTTT. Translating gives CASTWRGNQPQHF.

This sequence joins TRBV5-1 and TRBJ1-1; unclear D gene. Trimming removed 4 bases at V and 1 base at J, with 20 bases between. Germline CDR1 SGHRS, CDR2 YFSETQ. The CDR3 sequence is 17 residues long. This CDR3 is CASSPLGGYSRNTEAFF. The CDR3 region has the DNA TGCGCCAGCAGCCCCCTGGGAGGGTACAGCCGGAACACTGAAGCTTTCTTT.

This clone was observed once. The chain links TRBV7-6 to TRBJ2-2, with 13 bases identical to TRBD2. V dropped 8 bases and J dropped 0; count of bases not matched to a gene: 12. CDR1 and CDR2 from the germline V gene are SGHVS and FNYEAQ. The CDR3 is made up of 19 amino acids. CDR3 amino acids: CASGPFMGLAGSNTGELFF. Here the CDR3 DNA reads TGTGCCAGCGGCCCCTTTATGGGACTAGCGGGATCGAACACCGGGGAGCTGTTTTTT.

This clone was seen just once. V gene TRBV19 combines with J gene TRBJ2-5; a possible D gene is TRBD2 (5 bases). Germline CDR1 and CDR2: LNHDA and SQIVND (reference sequence). The CDR3 loop spans 17 amino acids. The V end was cut by 5 bases, the J end by 1 base, with 20 bases between. The CDR3 sequence is CASSDAVQLVPQETQYF. The CDR3 DNA reads as TGTGCCAGTAGTGACGCCGTTCAACTAGTCCCCCAAGAGACCCAGTACTTC.

This sequence joins TRBV6-5 and TRBJ1-2; the D gene is possibly TRBD1 (5 bases). This CDR3 is 13 amino acids long. V shed 8 bases and J shed 8 bases, with 18 bases lying between them. Germline V gene sequence: CDR1 MNHEY, CDR2 SVGAGI. CDR3 nucleotide sequence: TGTGCCAGCTCGGTGGGGACTCAGCGGGGCTACACCTTC. The encoded protein is CASSVGTQRGYTF.

V gene TRBV18 combines with J gene TRBJ1-4; D is undetermined. The CDR3 spans 15 residues. The germline gives CDR1 KGHSH, CDR2 LQKENI. Trimming took 3 bases from V and 3 from J, leaving 11 bases between them. In nucleotides, the CDR3 is TGTGCCAGCTCACCTGATTTTGGAGCTAATGAAAAACTGTTTTTT. This sequence encodes CASSPDFGANEKLFF.

The gene calls are TRBV28 and TRBJ1-5; TRBD1 agrees at 9 bases. The CDR3 sequence is 15 residues long. Germline V CDR1 and CDR2: MDHEN, SYDVKM. J lost 1 base, V lost 6 bases, and 4 bases had no gene match. The CDR3 DNA reads TGTGCCAGCAGCTTAACAGGGGGCAGCAATCAGCCCCAGCATTTT. Encoded protein: CASSLTGGSNQPQHF.

The chain couples TRBV28 to TRBJ1-2; 7 bases match TRBD1. This CDR3 spans 13 amino acids. From germline, CDR1 is MDHEN and CDR2 SYDVKM. After removal of 3 bases from V and 8 bases from J, the junction contained 6 bases not matched to a gene. Written as DNA, the CDR3 is TGTGCCAGCAGTTTGCTATTAGGGGGCGGCTACACCTTC. The encoded protein is CASSLLLGGGYTF.

CDR3 sequence: CAIRDGGGHNSPLHF. The CDR3 DNA follows: TGTGCCATCAGGGACGGAGGGGGCCATAATTCACCCCTCCACTTT. This sequence joins TRBV10-3 and TRBJ1-6; 7 bases map to TRBD1. CDR1 and CDR2 (germline): ENHRY, SYGVKD. V was pared by 6 bases and J by 5 bases, with 7 bases of the junction left unmatched. The CDR3 totals 15 residues.

The chain combines TRBV30 with TRBJ2-1, with 7 bases fitting TRBD1. This CDR3 has 12 amino acids. V shed 3 bases and J 9 bases; nucleotides not matched to a gene: 5. From germline, CDR1 is GTSNPN and CDR2 SVGIG (reference sequence). For the CDR3, the DNA is TGTGCCTGGAGCCCGACAGGGTTTGAGCAGTTCTTC. Amino acid sequence: CAWSPTGFEQFF.

The chain joins TRBV9 to TRBJ2-1; maybe TRBD2 (5 bases). The CDR3 sequence is 13 residues long. V was cut by 3 bases and J by 2 bases, with 6 bases left in between. Germline CDR1 SGDLS, CDR2 YYNGEE. The CDR3: CASSGLTYNEQFF. CDR3 nucleotides: TGTGCCAGCAGCGGACTAACCTACAATGAGCAGTTCTTC.

The chain employs TRBV12-3 or TRBV12-4 and TRBJ2-5; D call uncertain. The CDR3 sequence is 13 residues long. Trimming removed 6 bases at V and 4 bases at J, with 12 bases between. CDR3 sequence (DNA): TGTGCCAGCAGCCCCGGGTCCCCAGAGACCCAGTACTTC. It specifies CASSPGSPETQYF.

The J gene is TRBJ1-1, the V gene TRBV11-3; TRBD1 is a possible D gene (5 bases). The V end lost 3 bases, the J end lost 1 base, and 12 bases lay between the germline ends. The germline gives CDR1 SGHNT, CDR2 YENEEA. The CDR3 extends over 15 amino acids. For the CDR3, the DNA is TGTGCCAGCAGCTTGGGGGAGGGGCGGAACACTGAAGCTTTCTTT. It yields the protein CASSLGEGRNTEAFF.